This note documents a single T cell receptor (beta chain) sequence. Its antigen is currently unknown. Patients were ineligible given autoimmune disease history or systemic immunosuppression. Per germline, CDR1 SGHRS and CDR2 YFSETQ. V gave up 4 bases and J gave up 3 bases; unmatched junction bases: 11. This CDR3 region has 16 residues. This sample is drawn from a study of OX40 agonist ivuxolimab in advanced cancers. Whole-study context: Ivuxolimab, an antibody acting as an agonist of OX40 (CD134), was used to treat patients. Recorded diagnoses for dose-escalation patients were hepatocellular carcinoma, melanoma, renal cell or head and neck cancer. Findings of the study overall: More expanded clones were found, on average, in CD8+ than in CD4+ T cells.

Only in-frame clones appear in the TCRdb table, and some are missing; sequencing was by immunoSEQ multiplex PCR. The sample contains tens of thousands of clones, 88% of which appear only once. The V gene is TRBV5-1, the J gene TRBJ1-1; 8 bases line up with TRBD1. The TCR sequence derives from an adult with an advanced solid tumor such as melanoma, head and neck, liver or kidney cancer. Sample: CD4+ or CD8+ T cells sorted from blood, taken in a trial of the OX40 agonist ivuxolimab. The CDR3 nucleotides read TGCGCCAGCAGCCAGGACAGGGTTCGGGGAGACACTGAAGCTTTCTTT. As protein: CASSQDRVRGDTEAFF.